Below, 11 T cell receptor beta chains from the same sample are listed, as sequenced in a study of cytomegalovirus exposure and HLA in healthy donors. With 60 Vbeta and 13 Jbeta primers, the PCR was carried out. Some clones are missing from TCRdb's copy, which holds only in-frame ones; the method was immunoSEQ multiplex PCR. The table has approximately 150,000 clones, approximately 80% seen once. The material sequenced was PBMCs. The receptors derive from an older woman in good health and CMV-seronegative.

The gene calls are TRBV7-9 and TRBJ2-5; TRBD1 matches 7 bases. The DNA matches TRBJ2-7 better at its end, which makes the J call doubtful. From germline, CDR1 is SEHNR and CDR2 FQNEAQ (reference sequence). This CDR3 has 16 residues. CDR3 amino acids: CASSPKAPTGTYEQYF. The CDR3 DNA reads TGTGCCAGCAGCCCAAAGGCTCCGACAGGGACGTACGAGCAGTACTTC.

The CDR3 loop is CASSSAVSTDTQYF. For the CDR3, the DNA is TGTGCCAGCAGCTCCGCGGTTAGCACAGATACGCAGTATTTT. The rearrangement joins TRBV7-6 to TRBJ2-3, with D unclear. Germline V gene lookup returns CDR1 SGHVS and CDR2 FNYEAQ. The V gene lost 4 bases and the J gene lost 0 bases, with 8 bases spanning the gap. The CDR3 consists of 14 residues.

V and J are TRBV2 and TRBJ2-7; D call uncertain. The germline V and J ends were trimmed by 2 bases and 5 bases, with 16 bases remaining between them. Germline lookup yields CDR1 SNHLY and CDR2 FYNNEI. CDR3 length equals 15 residues. The CDR3 here is CASSEPNLSRHEQYF. The CDR3 DNA sequence: TGTGCCAGCAGTGAACCGAACCTCTCTAGACACGAGCAGTACTTC.

The table lists this clone with a count of one. Written as DNA, the CDR3 is TGTGCCAGCAGTGTAACTCGGAATGAAAAACTGTTTTTT. Protein: CASSVTRNEKLFF. The chain combines TRBV2 with TRBJ1-4; no firm D call. This CDR3 is built from 13 residues. Germline CDR1 is SNHLY and CDR2 is FYNNEI. Trimming removed 4 bases from V and 5 bases from J, with 8 bases in between.

The DNA of the CDR3 is TGTGCCAGCAGCCACGTGGGCTTCAATGAGCAGTTCTTC. It yields the protein CASSHVGFNEQFF. This chain uses TRBV7-3 with TRBJ2-1; D not certain. The CDR3 totals 13 residues. V was cut by 5 bases and J by 6 bases, with 11 bases left in between. Germline values: CDR1 SGHTA, CDR2 FQGTGA.

The chain carries TRBV5-1 and TRBJ2-5, with TRBD2 identical over 13 bases. The CDR3 totals 15 residues. The ends lost 5 bases at V and 3 bases at J; junction bases unmatched: 4. CDR1 SGHRS and CDR2 YFSETQ come from the germline V gene. CDR3 region: CASRGTSGVEETQYF. CDR3 DNA: TGCGCCAGCAGAGGGACTAGCGGGGTGGAAGAGACCCAGTACTTC. Based on the CDR3 plus reference TRBV5-1 and TRBJ2-5, the full variable domain is KAGVTQTPRYLIKTRGQQVTLSCSPISGHRSVSWYQQTPGQGLQFLFEYFSETQRNKGNFPGRFSGRQFSNSRSEMNVSTLELGDSALYLCASRGTSGVEETQYFGPGTRLLVL.

The CDR3 reads CASSLGEEQPQHF. Here the CDR3 DNA reads TGTGCCAGCAGCTTGGGAGAGGAACAGCCCCAGCATTTT. The chain employs TRBV7-8 and TRBJ1-5; no definite D call. The V and J ends lost 3 bases and 7 bases respectively, with 10 bases between them. The CDR3 spans 13 residues. The germline CDR1 and CDR2 sequences are SGHVS and FQNEAQ.

The chain is built from TRBV10-3 and TRBJ2-1; D unclear. Trimming stripped 0 bases from V and 0 bases from J, with 6 bases between. In germline, CDR1 is ENHRY, CDR2 SYGVKD. This CDR3 region has 15 residues. The CDR3 DNA reads TGTGCCATCAGTGAGTCTTCGGGCTCCTACAATGAGCAGTTCTTC. Translating it yields CAISESSGSYNEQFF.

The chain recombines TRBV7-2 with TRBJ2-1; maybe TRBD1 (6 bases). This CDR3 contains 16 residues. V was trimmed by 1 base and J by 4 bases, leaving 14 bases between them. The germline V gene has CDR1 SGHTA and CDR2 FQGNSA. CDR3 loop: CASSLEGRGPYNEQFF. DNA of the CDR3: TGTGCCAGCAGCTTAGAGGGCAGGGGTCCTTACAATGAGCAGTTCTTC. The whole variable domain, filled in from reference TRBV7-2 and TRBJ2-1, reads GAGVSQSPSNKVTEKGKDVELRCDPISGHTALYWYRQSLGQGLEFLIYFQGNSAPDKSGLPSDRFSAERTGGSVSTLTIQRTQQEDSAVYLCASSLEGRGPYNEQFFGPGTRLTVL.

V is TRBV9 and J is TRBJ2-7, with 9 nucleotides matching TRBD2. Looked up from germline, CDR1 is SGDLS and CDR2 is YYNGEE. The CDR3 sequence is 15 residues long. The V gene end was trimmed by 4 bases and the J gene end by 0 bases; junction bases not matched to a gene: 5. CDR3 bases: TGTGCCAGCAGCTCCGGACTAGCGAGCTCCTACGAGCAGTACTTC. Protein product: CASSSGLASSYEQYF.

The gene calls are TRBV7-9 and TRBJ2-1; D is possibly TRBD2 (7 bases). The length of the CDR3 is 16 residues. V was clipped by 1 base and J by 9 bases, with 19 bases between them. Germline CDR1 is SEHNR and CDR2 is FQNEAQ (reference sequence). CDR3 loop: CASSLGGGRPRGEQFF. The CDR3 region has the DNA TGTGCCAGCAGCTTAGGGGGCGGGAGACCCAGGGGTGAGCAGTTCTTC. Full variable domain (remainder filled in from reference TRBV7-9 and TRBJ2-1): DTGVSQNPRHKITKRGQNVTFRCDPISEHNRLYWYRQTLGQGPEFLTYFQNEAQLEKSRLLSDRFSAERPKGSFSTLEIQRTEQGDSAMYLCASSLGGGRPRGEQFFGPGTRLTVL.